This TCR beta chain came from a study of blood T cell repertoires in COVID-19. Losses at the gene ends were 0 bases for V and 1 base for J; bases not matched to a gene: 8. The CDR3 is 18 residues long. Germline V gene data show CDR1 as LGHDT and CDR2 as YNNKEL (reference sequence). Profiled with immunoSEQ multiplex PCR; TCRdb holds only in-frame clones, not every one. The data contain tens of thousands of clones, roughly 89% of them singletons. The specimen was PBMCs or T cells enriched from blood (not recorded which). The chain is built from TRBV3-1 (or the pseudogene TRBV3-2) and TRBJ2-2; 7 positions agree with TRBD1. The sequence was obtained from a woman in her fifties or sixties with acute COVID-19. CDR3 bases: TGTGCCAGCAGCCAAGAGGTTTTCGGGACAGAGAACACCGGGGAGCTGTTTTTT. Translating gives CASSQEVFGTENTGELFF.